The rows below give T cell receptor beta chains drawn from one sample of a study of blood T cell repertoires in COVID-19. Here immunoSEQ multiplex PCR was the method, and the copy in TCRdb shows in-frame clones only, minus some. Here the sample spans 140,000 to 150,000 clones, around 84% being singletons. The sequenced sample consisted of peripheral blood. Receptors originate from a human donor in a cohort sampled during active COVID-19. Both conserved end residues are part of each CDR3.

j_call v_call cdr3_aa
TRBJ2-6 TRBV28 CASSLSGSGANVLTF
TRBJ2-3 TRBV5-1 CASSLERGDTDTQYF
TRBJ1-2 TRBV7-9 CASSLLQGHGYTF
TRBJ1-5 TRBV10-2 CASSEQSNQPQHF
TRBJ1-2 TRBV6-5 CASSYWRDSNYGYTF
TRBJ1-2 TRBV29-1 CSVVASDYGYTF
TRBJ2-5 TRBV11-2 CASSPRGRQETQYF
TRBJ2-6 TRBV6-2/TRBV6-3 CASSYSTSGGFSGANVLTF
TRBJ2-7 TRBV7-2 CASSLSTGPYEQYF
TRBJ1-5 TRBV21-1 CASSSLRGRKDQPQHF
TRBJ1-3 TRBV7-9 CASSLSQGARGNTIYF
TRBJ2-1 TRBV11-2 CASSLEGGYGGEQFF
TRBJ1-6 TRBV5-1 CASSLDSLGGQGSKSPLHF
TRBJ1-3 TRBV12-3/TRBV12-4 CASTQHGNTIYF
TRBJ1-2 TRBV5-4 CASSSADRGLDYGYTF
TRBJ1-2 TRBV3-1/TRBV3-2 CATKTGNGYTF
TRBJ1-2 TRBV27 CASREIGTAGKNYGYTF
TRBJ2-1 TRBV27 CASRKPGTSGYNEQFF
TRBJ1-1 TRBV27 CASRTTVSGTEAFF
TRBJ2-2 TRBV3-1/TRBV3-2 CASSPYTGELFF
TRBJ2-1 TRBV9 CASSEGQGARSYNEQFF
TRBJ2-6 TRBV7-2 CASSPLTGGPLGANVLTF
TRBJ2-1 TRBV5-1 CASSPGRVGDNEQFF
TRBJ1-1 TRBV7-2 CASSLGGGANTEAFF
TRBJ1-5 TRBV20-1 CSASRGGSSQPQHF
TRBJ2-7 TRBV29-1 CSAFWRDRVFF
TRBJ2-7 TRBV7-2 CASSPRVGQQYEQYF
TRBJ1-4 TRBV6-5 CASTPGQTNEKLFF
TRBJ2-1 TRBV5-8 CASSAPGQLGNEQFF
TRBJ2-3 TRBV21-1 CASPPWALDTQYF
TRBJ1-1 TRBV10-2 CASRGQGRNTEAFF
TRBJ2-5 TRBV7-7 CASSAGAGGQETQYF
TRBJ1-1 TRBV7-2 CASSLGDRGSNTEAFF